Presented here are 21 T cell receptor beta chains from one specimen sequenced in a study of OX40 agonist ivuxolimab in advanced cancers. Profiling relied on immunoSEQ multiplex PCR, and the TCRdb table lists in-frame clones only, not all of them. This table has about 35,000 clones, roughly 72% appearing once. Material: CD4+ or CD8+ T cells sorted from blood, obtained in a trial of the OX40 agonist ivuxolimab. Receptor source: an adult with an advanced solid tumor such as melanoma, head and neck, liver or kidney cancer.

The chain combines TRBV6-6 with TRBJ2-6, with D possibly being TRBD1 (6 bases). Deletions cut 10 bases from V and 0 bases from J, with 13 bases between. Germline CDR1 reads MNHNY; CDR2 reads SVGAGI (reference sequence). CDR3 length: 15 residues. The CDR3 loop reads CATRGGSSGANVLTF. The DNA for the CDR3 is TGTGCCACCCGAGGGGGAAGCTCTGGGGCCAACGTCCTGACTTTC.

This clone has just one count. The chain recombines TRBV28 with TRBJ2-3; 7 nucleotides match TRBD1. The CDR3 sequence is 16 residues long. Germline-derived CDR1 and CDR2 are MDHEN and SYDVKM. Trimming cost V 4 bases and J 2 bases; bases outside gene matches: 9. This CDR3 is CASSSSGTVSTDTQYF. In DNA form, the CDR3 reads TGTGCCAGCAGTTCCTCCGGGACAGTCTCCACAGATACGCAGTATTTT. Combining the CDR3 with reference TRBV28 and TRBJ2-3 gives the whole variable domain DVKVTQSSRYLVKRTGEKVFLECVQDMDHENMFWYRQDPGLGLRLIYFSYDVKMKEKGDIPEGYSVSREKKERFSLILESASTNQTSMYLCASSSSGTVSTDTQYFGPGTRLTVL.

The rearrangement uses TRBV6-5 and TRBJ1-1, with a tentative D call TRBD1 (6 bases). V was pared by 6 bases and J by 0 bases, with 11 bases between. Germline V CDR1 and CDR2: MNHEY, SVGAGI. The length of the CDR3 is 14 residues. The CDR3 sequence is CASSQTGLNTEAFF. The CDR3 region has the DNA TGTGCCAGCAGCCAGACAGGCTTGAACACTGAAGCTTTCTTT.

The gene calls are TRBV7-9 and TRBJ1-2; D remains unclear. V was trimmed by 4 bases and J by 5 bases, leaving 20 bases between them. CDR1 is SEHNR and CDR2 is FQNEAQ in the germline V gene (reference sequence). The CDR3 consists of 16 residues. This chain's CDR3 is CASSSQLGLGKYGYTF. The CDR3 DNA reads TGTGCCAGCAGCTCCCAGCTAGGGTTAGGGAAGTATGGCTACACCTTC. Full variable domain (rest looked up from reference TRBV7-9 and TRBJ1-2): DTGVSQNPRHKITKRGQNVTFRCDPISEHNRLYWYRQTLGQGPEFLTYFQNEAQLEKSRLLSDRFSAERPKGSFSTLEIQRTEQGDSAMYLCASSSQLGLGKYGYTFGSGTRLTVV.

The sample holds a few counts of this clone. The chain links TRBV4-2 to TRBJ1-4; D is ambiguous. The CDR3 is 15 residues long. The V and J ends lost 1 base and 7 bases respectively, with 13 bases between them. From germline, CDR1 is LGHNA and CDR2 YNFKEQ. CDR3 bases: TGTGCCAGCAGCCAAGTAAAGCGAGACGGTGAAAAACTGTTTTTT. Translated: CASSQVKRDGEKLFF.

This chain joins TRBV28 and TRBJ1-6, with D tentatively TRBD1 (6 bases). The CDR3 sequence is 15 residues long. Looked up from germline, CDR1 is MDHEN and CDR2 is SYDVKM. V lost 6 bases to trimming and J lost 0 bases, with 9 bases between them. The CDR3 protein is CASSQQGSYNSPLHF. Here the CDR3 DNA reads TGTGCCAGCAGCCAACAGGGCTCCTATAATTCACCCCTCCACTTT.

This clone has more than one count but fewer than ten. The chain recombines TRBV29-1 with TRBJ2-5, with no clear D. V was pared by 0 bases and J by 5 bases, with 10 bases between. The CDR3 has 13 amino acids. Germline V gene data show CDR1 as SQVTM and CDR2 as ANQGSEA. The chain's CDR3 is CSVEERSGETQYF. CDR3 bases: TGCAGCGTTGAAGAGAGAAGTGGTGAGACCCAGTACTTC.

This clone was counted a few times. This chain uses TRBV4-1 with TRBJ2-3; 7 bases line up with TRBD1. The V and J ends lost 2 bases and 1 base, in that order; junction bases with no gene match: 9. There are 17 residues in the CDR3. Germline CDR1 MGHRA, CDR2 YSYEKL. The CDR3 reads CASSQLGQSGGTDTQYF. CDR3 bases: TGCGCCAGCAGCCAATTGGGACAGAGTGGGGGCACAGATACGCAGTATTTT.

CDR3 DNA sequence: TGTGCCAGCAGGAGACCGGGACAGGGGGCTTGGGAAGCTTTCTTT. Residues: CASRRPGQGAWEAFF. The chain joins TRBV2 to TRBJ1-1, with 12 nucleotides matching TRBD1. J was trimmed by 8 bases and V by 6 bases; bases with no gene match: 10. This CDR3 spans 15 amino acids. In germline, CDR1 is SNHLY, CDR2 FYNNEI. Full variable domain (remainder filled in from reference TRBV2 and TRBJ1-1): EPEVTQTPSHQVTQMGQEVILRCVPISNHLYFYWYRQILGQKVEFLVSFYNNEISEKSEIFDDQFSVERPDGSNFTLKIRSTKLEDSAMYFCASRRPGQGAWEAFFGQGTRLTVV.

V is TRBV9 and J is TRBJ1-1, with a possible D match to TRBD1 (5 bases). Germline V gives CDR1 SGDLS, CDR2 YYNGEE. This CDR3 region has 17 residues. V lost 4 bases and J lost 3, with 22 bases in between. CDR3 DNA sequence: TGTGCCAGCAGCAGTCGGGCCGCCAGGGTTGCCTACACTGAAGCTTTCTTT. Translating gives CASSSRAARVAYTEAFF.

The chain employs TRBV5-8 and TRBJ1-4; D is undetermined. The CDR3 sequence is 14 residues long. The germline V gene encodes CDR1 SGHTS and CDR2 YDEGEE. V lost 3 bases to trimming and J lost 8 bases, with 14 bases between them. DNA for the CDR3: TGTGCCAGCAGCTGGAACCAGAACGGGGAAAAACTGTTTTTT. Protein: CASSWNQNGEKLFF.

This clone appeared a few times. The V call is TRBV30, the J call TRBJ1-2; 7 nucleotides agree with TRBD1. Germline CDR1 GTSNPN, CDR2 SVGIG (reference sequence). This CDR3 spans 11 amino acids. J lost 7 bases, V lost 4 bases, and 3 bases had no gene match. CDR3 sequence reads: CAWTRGPGYTF. The DNA of the CDR3 is TGTGCCTGGACGAGGGGGCCTGGCTACACCTTC.

In its sample, this clone is medium-sized. V gene TRBV25-1 combines with J gene TRBJ1-2; D is possibly TRBD1 (6 bases). The CDR3 spans 13 residues. Germline V CDR1 and CDR2: MGHDK, SYGVNS. V was cut by 6 bases and J by 6 bases, with 14 bases left in between. The CDR3 protein is CASRRGGPNGYTF. Here the CDR3 DNA reads TGTGCCAGCAGGAGGGGGGGGCCAAATGGCTACACCTTC.

The sample holds a few counts of this clone. This chain joins TRBV5-1 and TRBJ1-2, with 7 bases identical to TRBD1. This CDR3 comprises 15 residues. V gave up 4 bases and J gave up 4 bases; unmatched junction bases: 10. Germline CDR1 and CDR2: SGHRS and YFSETQ. The CDR3, as DNA: TGCGCCAGCAGCCACGGACAGGAGGGAGGCTATGGCTACACCTTC. Translating gives CASSHGQEGGYGYTF.

CDR3 protein: CASSLEGAVGELFF. Here the CDR3 DNA reads TGCGCCAGCAGCTTGGAAGGGGCGGTCGGGGAGCTGTTTTTT. The gene calls are TRBV5-1 and TRBJ2-2; tentative D call: TRBD1 (5 bases). CDR3 length: 14 amino acids. Germline loops: CDR1 SGHRS, CDR2 YFSETQ. V lost 0 bases, J lost 7 bases, and 10 bases lay in between.

The chain links TRBV7-9 to TRBJ1-1; a weak D match, TRBD1 (5 bases). The CDR3 loop spans 12 amino acids. The V and J ends lost 1 base and 11 bases respectively, with 11 bases between them. Germline CDR1 and CDR2: SEHNR and FQNEAQ (reference sequence). The CDR3 region is CASSLGSREAFF. In nucleotides, the CDR3 is TGTGCCAGCAGCTTAGGGTCCAGGGAGGCTTTCTTT.

The chain recombines TRBV12-5 with TRBJ1-1, with D hard to call. Trimming took 5 bases from V and 0 from J, leaving 13 bases between them. The germline CDR1 and CDR2 sequences are LGHNT and FRNRAP. This CDR3 region has 15 residues. DNA for the CDR3: TGTGCTAGTGGTCCCCCTCGAGGCCTGAACACTGAAGCTTTCTTT. It is translated as CASGPPRGLNTEAFF. Supplemented by reference TRBV12-5 and TRBJ1-1, the full variable domain reads DARVTQTPRHKVTEMGQEVTMRCQPILGHNTVFWYRQTMMQGLELLAYFRNRAPLDDSGMPKDRFSAEMPDATLATLKIQPSEPRDSAVYFCASGPPRGLNTEAFFGQGTRLTVV.

The chain has TRBV5-4 and TRBJ2-5; either TRBD1 or TRBD2 may fit D (6 bases each). The CDR3 has 15 amino acids. Germline values: CDR1 SGHNT, CDR2 YYREEE (reference sequence). Trimming stripped 3 bases from V and 4 bases from J, with 16 bases between. The CDR3 sequence is CASSWGRGGLETQYF. CDR3 nucleotide sequence: TGTGCCAGCAGCTGGGGCAGGGGAGGTTTAGAGACCCAGTACTTC.

The rearrangement joins TRBV12-5 to TRBJ2-7; D gene uncertain. The CDR3 runs 12 residues. Germline V gene sequence: CDR1 LGHNT, CDR2 FRNRAP. Trimming cost V 5 bases and J 6 bases, with 11 bases left between them. In nucleotides, the CDR3 is TGTGCTAGTGGTATGTCGTTGGGCGAGCAGTACGTC. It encodes CASGMSLGEQYV.

The rearrangement uses TRBV6-5 and TRBJ2-7; D is uncertain. Trimming pared 4 bases from V and 0 bases from J, leaving 7 bases between. Germline CDR1 is MNHEY and CDR2 is SVGAGI. CDR3 length: 13 residues. The CDR3 reads CASSSALSYEQYF. The CDR3 DNA reads as TGTGCCAGCAGTTCTGCCCTCTCCTACGAGCAGTACTTC.

The chain combines TRBV19 with TRBJ2-7; 11 bases fit TRBD2. The J segment lost 4 bases and the V segment lost 6 bases, leaving 17 bases of the junction unmatched. The CDR3 is made up of 18 amino acids. From germline, CDR1 is LNHDA and CDR2 SQIVND (reference sequence). CDR3: CASSLSLFGTSGQYEQYV. CDR3 bases: TGTGCCAGTAGCCTTAGCTTATTCGGGACTAGCGGACAATACGAGCAGTACGTC.